Here is one TCR beta chain with its context. Its antigen is still unknown. This record belongs to a study of regulatory T cells in long-lasting Graves disease. Study-wide findings and caveats: Relative to new patients (around 1,000), persistent patients exhibited greater sharing of public clonotypes (approximately 2,700).

According to the study, TCR beta libraries were built with iRepertoire HTBI primers and CDR3-region Arm-PCR. TCRdb used MiXCR to reprocess the multiplex PCR reads, holding one entry per CDR3 protein. The table includes 500,000 to 700,000 distinct CDR3 sequences, approximately 15% detected once. Time point reported: newly diagnosed GD, antithyroid drugs for less than 3 months. PBMCs were the source of the RNA used for TCR sequencing. Roughly 8.4 milliliters of peripheral blood were drawn into EDTA tubes. This sample also belongs to another study, concerning T cells in Graves' hyperthyroidism and ophthalmopathy. In that study: Each diagnosis drew on symptoms, thyroxine, TRAb, thyroid ultrasound and orbital computed tomography findings.

The receptor was isolated from a woman in her twenties or thirties with Graves disease. The sample in question was peripheral blood mononuclear cells (PBMCs), obtained at new diagnosis, from a patient treated with antithyroid drugs.

The CDR3 DNA follows: TGTGCCAGCAGTTCCCGACTAGCGGGAGGGCCGAGTGAGCAGTTCTTC. As protein: CASSSRLAGGPSEQFF. The chain uses TRBV28 and TRBJ2-1; 14 bases align to TRBD2. The germline V gene has CDR1 MDHEN and CDR2 SYDVKM. The V segment lost 4 bases and the J segment 9 bases; nucleotides outside the gene matches: 8. This CDR3 comprises 16 residues.